The source of this T cell receptor (beta chain) is a study of cytomegalovirus exposure and HLA in healthy donors. The CDR3 contains 18 residues. Unmatched junction bases numbered 6, after V lost 6 bases and J lost 0 bases. Germline V gene data show CDR1 as MDHEN and CDR2 as SYDVKM. In the PCR, 60 Vbeta and 13 Jbeta primers were used. The table came from immunoSEQ multiplex PCR; TCRdb's copy has only in-frame clones and leaves some out. This repertoire shows over 150,000 clones, 70% to 75% found once; its top ten account for about 2.7%. A single count supports this clone. Its matching antigen is unknown. Study results and limitations: Reports indicated that the classifier achieved high specificity and sensitivity in diagnosing cytomegalovirus status. What TCR beta sequences reportedly achieved was accurate prediction of HLA-A and HLA-B alleles in most subjects. A list of roughly 180 TCR beta chains associated with cytomegalovirus was given.

Each donor's status was that of a healthy bone marrow donor. This receptor was obtained from a male donor in good health and CMV-seronegative. Material: PBMCs. The genes are TRBV28 and TRBJ2-1, with 15 bases lining up with TRBD2. The CDR3 region is CASRPGLAGGSSYNEQFF. The CDR3 DNA sequence: TGTGCCAGCAGGCCGGGACTAGCGGGAGGAAGCTCCTACAATGAGCAGTTCTTC.